This T cell receptor (beta chain) was found in a study of human T cells and chemical hapten exposure. Turning to the study itself: Weekly diphenylcyclopropenone doses were given to patients' scalps across the approximately 24-week study.

This CDR3 comprises 13 residues. The germline gives CDR1 MDHEN, CDR2 SYDVKM. V was trimmed by 7 bases and J by 4 bases, leaving 13 bases between them. Documented time point: patch test 2, 6 weeks after DPC sensitization. Treatment: therapeutic diphenylcyclopropenone sensitization with weekly scalp DPC. Per the original data handling: Sample TCR counts, which ranged from about 23,224 to 690,600, had a median of 95,638. Via MiXCR, TCRdb re-called the RACE reads, giving one row per CDR3 protein. The V and J calls were determined by TCRdb, not by the authors. The sample has about 94,000 distinct CDR3 sequences; 7% to 10% are singletons.

The chain carries TRBV28 and TRBJ1-1, with D uncertain. This sequence originates from a woman aged 40 to 50 with alopecia areata. Some clones in this sample may be carry-over from other donors' samples. The sample consisted of whole blood, taken in connection with sensitization to the hapten diphenylcyclopropenone (DPC). The DNA for the CDR3 is TGTGCCAGCACCCTGAGCGGGCCCACTGAAGCTTTCTTT. Protein sequence: CASTLSGPTEAFF.